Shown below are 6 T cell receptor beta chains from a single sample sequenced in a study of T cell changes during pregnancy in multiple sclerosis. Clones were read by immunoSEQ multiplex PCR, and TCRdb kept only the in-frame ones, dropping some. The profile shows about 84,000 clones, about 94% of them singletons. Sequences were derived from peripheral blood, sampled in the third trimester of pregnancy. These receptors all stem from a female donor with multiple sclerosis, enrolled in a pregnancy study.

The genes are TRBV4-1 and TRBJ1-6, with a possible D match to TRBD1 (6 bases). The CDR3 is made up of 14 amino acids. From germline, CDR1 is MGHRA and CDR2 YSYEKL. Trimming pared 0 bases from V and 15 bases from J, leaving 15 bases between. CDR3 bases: TGCGCCAGCAGCCAAGAGTCAGGGGTCAGCGGCCTCCACTTT. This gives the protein CASSQESGVSGLHF.

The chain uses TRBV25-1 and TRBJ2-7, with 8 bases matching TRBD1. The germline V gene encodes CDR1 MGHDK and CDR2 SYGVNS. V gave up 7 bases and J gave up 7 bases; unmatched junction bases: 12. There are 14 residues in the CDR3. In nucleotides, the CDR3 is TGTGCCAGCACCAAGACAGGGGCGGTAGGGGAGCAGTACTTC. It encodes CASTKTGAVGEQYF.

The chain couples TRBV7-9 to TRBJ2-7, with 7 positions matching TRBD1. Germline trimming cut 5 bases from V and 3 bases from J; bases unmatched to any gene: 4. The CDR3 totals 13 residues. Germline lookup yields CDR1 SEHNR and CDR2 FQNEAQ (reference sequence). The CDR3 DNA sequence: TGTGCCAGCAGCGGGGGACAGTTCTACGAGCAGTACTTC. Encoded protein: CASSGGQFYEQYF.

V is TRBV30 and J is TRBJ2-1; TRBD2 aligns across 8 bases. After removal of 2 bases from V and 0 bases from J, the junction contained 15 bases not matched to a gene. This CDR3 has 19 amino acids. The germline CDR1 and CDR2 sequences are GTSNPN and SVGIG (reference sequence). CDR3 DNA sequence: TGTGCCTGGAGTCTAAGGGGGAAAACTAGCGGACACTCCTACAATGAGCAGTTCTTC. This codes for CAWSLRGKTSGHSYNEQFF.

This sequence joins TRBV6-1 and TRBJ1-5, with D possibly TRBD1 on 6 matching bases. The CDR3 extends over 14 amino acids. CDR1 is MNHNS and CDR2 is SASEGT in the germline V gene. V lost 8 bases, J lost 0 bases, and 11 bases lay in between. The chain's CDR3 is CASEGGVSNQPQHF. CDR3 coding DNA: TGTGCCAGCGAGGGGGGGGTTAGCAATCAGCCCCAGCATTTT.

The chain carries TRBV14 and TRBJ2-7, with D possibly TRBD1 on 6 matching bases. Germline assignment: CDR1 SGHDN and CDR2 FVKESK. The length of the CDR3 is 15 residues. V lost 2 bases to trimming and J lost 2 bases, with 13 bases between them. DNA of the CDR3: TGTGCCAGCAGCCAATCCCGGGACATACCCTACGAGCAGTACTTC. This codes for CASSQSRDIPYEQYF.